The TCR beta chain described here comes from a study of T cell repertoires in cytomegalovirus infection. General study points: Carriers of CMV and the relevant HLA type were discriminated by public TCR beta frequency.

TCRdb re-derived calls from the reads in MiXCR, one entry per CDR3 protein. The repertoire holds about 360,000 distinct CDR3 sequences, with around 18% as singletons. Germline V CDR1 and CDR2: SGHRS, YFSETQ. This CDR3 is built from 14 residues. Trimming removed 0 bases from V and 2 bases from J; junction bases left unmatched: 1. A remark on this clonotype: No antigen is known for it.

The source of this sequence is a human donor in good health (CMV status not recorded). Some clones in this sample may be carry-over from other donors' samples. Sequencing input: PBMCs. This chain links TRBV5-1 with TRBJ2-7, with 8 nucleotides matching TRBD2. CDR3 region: CASSLGLAPYEQYF. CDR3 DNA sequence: TGCGCCAGCAGCTTGGGACTAGCGCCCTACGAGCAGTACTTC.